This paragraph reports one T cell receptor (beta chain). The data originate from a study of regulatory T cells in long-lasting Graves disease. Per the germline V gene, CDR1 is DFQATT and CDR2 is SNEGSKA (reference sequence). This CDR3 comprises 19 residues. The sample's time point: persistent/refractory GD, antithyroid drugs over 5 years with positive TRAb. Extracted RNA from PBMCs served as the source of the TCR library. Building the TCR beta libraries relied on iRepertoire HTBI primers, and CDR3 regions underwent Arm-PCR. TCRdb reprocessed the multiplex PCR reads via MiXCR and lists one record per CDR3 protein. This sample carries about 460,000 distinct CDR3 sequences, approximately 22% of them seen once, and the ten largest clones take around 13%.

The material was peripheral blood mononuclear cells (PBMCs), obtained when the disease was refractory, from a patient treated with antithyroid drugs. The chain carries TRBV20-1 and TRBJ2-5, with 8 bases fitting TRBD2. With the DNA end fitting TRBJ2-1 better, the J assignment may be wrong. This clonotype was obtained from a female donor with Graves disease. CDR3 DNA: TGCAGTGCTCTAGAATTCGGGGGGGCCGCCACACGTTCCTACAATGAGCAGTTCTTC. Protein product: CSALEFGGAATRSYNEQFF.